A selection of T cell receptor beta chains follows, all from one sample in a study of graft-versus-host responses after intestinal transplantation. Their antigen targets remain unknown. TCRdb's copy holds only in-frame clones and misses some; the assay was immunoSEQ multiplex PCR. The sample has 100,000 or so clones, 80% to 95% seen once. The sequenced sample was unstimulated CD4+ T cells sorted from spleen or lymph node cells, obtained before intestinal transplant. All receptors come from a human donor who received an intestinal transplant. Each CDR3 is given with its conserved first and last residue. D genes are given only for firm matches. Clone size, where shown, is once, few, many, or a class for clones that have expanded.

clone size	V gene	D gene	J gene	CDR3 DNA	CDR3 protein
NA	TRBV5-1	TRBD2	TRBJ2-7	TGCGCCAGCAGCCTCGGACTAGCGGCCTCCTACGAGCAGTACTTC	CASSLGLAASYEQYF
NA	TRBV6-1	TRBD1	TRBJ2-5	TGTGCCAGCAAAAGCGCCGGGACAGAGGAGACCCAGTACTTC	CASKSAGTEETQYF
NA	TRBV5-1	TRBD2	TRBJ2-1	TGCGCCAGCAGCCCCCCCGGGACTAGCGGGAGTATGGGGGAGCAGTTCTTC	CASSPPGTSGSMGEQFF
NA	TRBV28	NA	TRBJ2-6	TGTGCCAGCAGTTTATTCTTCGGCTCTGGGGCCAACGTCCTGACTTTC	CASSLFFGSGANVLTF
NA	TRBV6-4	NA	TRBJ1-1	TGTGCCAGCAGTGATCGGGAGAACACTGAAGCTTTCTTT	CASSDRENTEAFF
NA	TRBV2	NA	TRBJ2-7	TGTGCCAGCAGCCCGAGGGCTAGAACCTACGAGCAGTACTTC	CASSPRARTYEQYF
NA	TRBV13	NA	TRBJ1-2	TGTGCCAGCACCCTGGTCGGGGGGATTGGCTACACCTTC	CASTLVGGIGYTF
NA	TRBV12-5	TRBD2	TRBJ2-1	TGTGCTAGTGGTTTGGTACTCAGCGGGATGGACAATGAGCAGTTCTTC	CASGLVLSGMDNEQFF
NA	TRBV15	TRBD1	TRBJ1-6	TGTGCCACCAGCAGACCGGACAGGGGGTATAATTCACCCCTCCACTTT	CATSRPDRGYNSPLHF
NA	TRBV12-5	NA	TRBJ1-3	TGTGCTAGTGGTTTGGAACAGGGAAACACCATATATTTT	CASGLEQGNTIYF
NA	TRBV2	TRBD2	TRBJ2-3	TGTGCGAGCACTAGCGGGGATACGCAGTATTTT	CASTSGDTQYF
NA	TRBV5-1	TRBD2	TRBJ2-1	TGCGCCAGCAGCCCCCTGACTAGCCCCGGTGGTGAGCAGTTCTTC	CASSPLTSPGGEQFF
NA	TRBV6-5	NA	TRBJ1-3	TGTGCCAGCAGTTACTCGTCGTCAGCTAGGGGTAACACCATATATTTT	CASSYSSSARGNTIYF
NA	TRBV6-6	NA	TRBJ1-1	TGTGCCAGCAGTTACCTCTCGGGATCTGAAGCTTTCTTT	CASSYLSGSEAFF
NA	TRBV11-2	TRBD2	TRBJ2-7	TGTGCCAGCAGCTTAGGACTAGCGGGTTCCGAGCAGTACTTC	CASSLGLAGSEQYF
NA	TRBV10-3	NA	TRBJ1-5	TGTGCCATCAGTAAACAGGGCGACCAGCCCCAGCATTTT	CAISKQGDQPQHF
NA	TRBV6-5	NA	TRBJ1-2	TGTGCCAGCAGTCAACCTACGGGACTCGGCTACACCTTC	CASSQPTGLGYTF
NA	TRBV21-1	NA	TRBJ2-1	TGTGCCAGCAGCAAAACCAGTCACCGGACTTTGGCCTACAATGAGCAGTTCTTC	CASSKTSHRTLAYNEQFF
NA	TRBV4-3	NA	TRBJ2-3	TGCGCCAGCAGCCAAGATCTTCCAGATACGCAGTATTTT	CASSQDLPDTQYF
NA	TRBV30	TRBD2	TRBJ2-7	TGTGCCTGGAGTGTTGGCGTTACCCTACTAGCGGTCGAGCAGTACTTC	CAWSVGVTLLAVEQYF
NA	TRBV5-6	TRBD1	TRBJ1-1	TGTGCCAGCAGCTTAGACAGGGGACCGACTGAAGCTTTCTTT	CASSLDRGPTEAFF
few	TRBV11-3	NA	TRBJ1-1	TGTGCCAGCAGCTTAGTTATGAACACTGAAGCTTTCTTT	CASSLVMNTEAFF
NA	TRBV10-3	NA	TRBJ2-1	TGTGCCATCAAGCGAGGTAGCGGTTACAATGAGCAGTTCTTC	CAIKRGSGYNEQFF
NA	TRBV10-3	TRBD2	TRBJ2-1	TGTGCCATCAGAGTTACAGCCGGGACTAGCGGAAGCTCCTACAATGAGCAGTTCTTC	CAIRVTAGTSGSSYNEQFF
few	TRBV6-1	NA	TRBJ2-2	TGTGCCAGCAGATACAGGGTTGCCGGGGAGCTGTTTTTT	CASRYRVAGELFF
NA	TRBV7-2	NA	TRBJ2-1	TGTGCCAGCAGCTTAGGCGGCAGTGACAATGAGCAGTTCTTC	CASSLGGSDNEQFF
NA	TRBV4-1	TRBD1	TRBJ1-5	TGCGCCAGCAGCCTCAACAGGGGGCAAGGGAATCAGCCCCAGCATTTT	CASSLNRGQGNQPQHF
once	TRBV5-8	TRBD1	TRBJ1-6	TGTGCCAGCAGCGGAGGACAGGGTTGGAATTCACCCCTCCACTTT	CASSGGQGWNSPLHF
NA	TRBV2	NA	TRBJ1-6	TGTGCCAGCAGTGAACTCCTCCTGGACAGTCCCAAATCACCCCTCCACTTT	CASSELLLDSPKSPLHF
NA	TRBV10-3	NA	TRBJ1-4	TGTGCCATCAGGAGTGCAACTAATGAAAAACTGTTTTTT	CAIRSATNEKLFF
NA	TRBV5-6	TRBD2	TRBJ2-7	TGTGCCAGCAGCTTGATCGGGCGGGAGGCGGGGGAGCAGTACTTC	CASSLIGREAGEQYF